What follows describes a single TCR beta chain. V was cut by 6 bases and J by 5 bases, with 17 bases left in between. The CDR3 loop spans 15 amino acids. Germline V lookup: CDR1 WSHSY, CDR2 SAAADI. Source study methods: By means of reference gene primer amplification, nucleated cell counts were estimated. The protocol was immunoSEQ multiplex PCR, while the TCRdb copy is restricted to in-frame clones and leaves out a portion. The DNA was the basis for D and trimming; V, J and clone size are from that table. This sample has some 190,000 clones; over 75% occur once, and the top ten carry around 11%. The data belong to a study of blood T cell repertoires in COVID-19. In the study overall: Samples taken during acute and convalescent COVID-19 were collected in the United States, Italy and Spain. From T cells, B-cell-depleted T cells, or PBMCs came the material, which was cDNA or gDNA.

What was sequenced was peripheral blood. The chain links TRBV10-2 to TRBJ1-5, with D unclear. This receptor was obtained from a woman aged 45 to 65 with acute or convalescent COVID-19. The CDR3 here is CASSLGLGRDQPQHF. The CDR3 nucleotides read TGCGCCAGCAGCCTCGGACTGGGGAGGGATCAGCCCCAGCATTTT.